The 15 T cell receptor beta chains listed next were all sequenced from one sample in a study of T cells in women clearing cervical HPV infection. Generated by immunoSEQ multiplex PCR, the TCRdb table keeps only in-frame clones and is missing some. This sample contains roughly 34,000 clones. The source material was blood buffy coat. The receptor set was obtained from a woman between 18 and 69 years old with a cervical HPV16 infection that either progressed to CIN3+ or cleared (not recorded which).

As regards this clone: The sequenced fragment ends 3 residues before the CDR3 boundary, so the rest is inferred from the germline J gene. The chain is built from TRBV6-2 or TRBV6-3 and TRBJ1-1; possibly TRBD1 for D (5 bases). CDR3 length equals 14 residues. Per germline, CDR1 MNHEY and CDR2 SVGEGT. Trimming removed 5 bases from V and 0 bases from J, with 10 bases in between. The CDR3 is CASSGHIMNTEAFF. The DNA read from the CDR3 is TGTGCCAGCAGTGGACACATAATGAACACTGAA.

With regard to this clone: The observed sequence ends 3 residues before the CDR3 terminus, with the missing tail filled in from the germline J gene. The rearrangement joins TRBV5-1 to TRBJ1-1; D might be TRBD1 (5 bases). This CDR3 region has 11 residues. Germline CDR1 and CDR2: SGHRS and YFSETQ. CDR3 in amino acids: CASRTNREAFF. Incomplete CDR3 DNA: TGCGCCAGCAGAACGAACAGGGAA.

Points on this clone: The CDR3 extends 3 residues past the end of the read, so its final part is completed from the germline J gene. The chain uses TRBV20-1 and TRBJ2-7; 9 nucleotides align to TRBD1. There are 16 residues in the CDR3. Germline assignment: CDR1 DFQATT and CDR2 SNEGSKA (reference sequence). After removal of 5 bases from V and 3 bases from J, the junction contained 14 bases not matched to a gene. The CDR3 DNA, read in part, is TGCAGTGCTTATCCCTCACAGGGGGCCCCAATCTACGAG. Translation: CSAYPSQGAPIYE. The full CDR3 protein reads CSAYPSQGAPIYEQYF.

Remarks on this clone: With the read ending 3 residues before the CDR3 end, the germline J gene is used to fill in that end. The rearrangement links TRBV19 to TRBJ2-1, with 13 bases identical to TRBD2. Germline trimming cut 8 bases from V and 9 bases from J; bases unmatched to any gene: 4. Looked up from germline, CDR1 is LNHDA and CDR2 is SQIVND (reference sequence). The CDR3 contains 13 residues. CDR3 bases read: TGTGCCAGTGGGGGACTAGCGGGGCTTGAG. As protein: CASGGLAGLE. In full, the CDR3 is CASGGLAGLEQFF.

Worth noting for this clone: The read terminates 3 residues ahead of where the CDR3 ends, so the germline J gene completes it. This chain connects TRBV6-2 or TRBV6-3 to TRBJ1-5; no clear D gene. V was pared by 8 bases and J by 0 bases, with 8 bases between. The CDR3 contains 13 residues. Germline assignment: CDR1 MNHEY and CDR2 SVGEGT. The DNA read from the CDR3 is TGTGCCAGCCGGTCCGCTAGCAATCAGCCC. Translated: CASRSASNQP. The CDR3 reads in full as CASRSASNQPQHF.

Details on this clone: The sequence runs out 3 residues before the end of the CDR3; the remainder is reconstructed from the germline J gene. The chain combines TRBV6-1 with TRBJ1-2; D is possibly TRBD1 (5 bases). Trimming cost V 1 base and J 4 bases, with 19 bases left between them. Germline V gene sequence: CDR1 MNHNS, CDR2 SASEGT. The CDR3 sequence is 17 residues long. This CDR3 is CASSEDWRGTIGYGYTF. CDR3 DNA, as far as it was read: TGTGCCAGCAGTGAAGACTGGCGGGGGACTATCGGCTATGGC.

In regard to this clone: From the germline J gene comes the end of the CDR3, since the read stops 3 residues before it. This rearrangement joins TRBV7-9 to TRBJ2-5; 7 nucleotides match TRBD1. The CDR3 is 14 amino acids. Germline-derived CDR1 and CDR2 are SEHNR and FQNEAQ (reference sequence). V lost 11 bases to trimming and J lost 5 bases; unmatched junction nucleotides: 14. The CDR3: CALHYRGFGETQYF. CDR3 DNA (partial): TGTGCCTTGCATTACAGGGGCTTCGGGGAGACC.

A remark on this clone: The read stops 3 residues short of the end of the CDR3; the missing end is completed from the germline J gene. The chain employs TRBV2 and TRBJ2-4; possibly TRBD2 for D (6 bases). The CDR3 consists of 12 residues. CDR1 and CDR2 (germline): SNHLY, FYNNEI. CDR3 region: CASSDSGYGQYF. The covered CDR3 bases are TGTGCCAGCAGTGATAGCGGCTATGGT.

Points on this clone: Coverage ceases 3 residues before the CDR3 finishes, and the germline J gene fills in the end. The chain employs TRBV7-6 and TRBJ1-4, with D possibly TRBD1 on 6 matching bases. Germline V CDR1 and CDR2: SGHVS, FNYEAQ. V lost 2 bases to trimming and J lost 7 bases, with 11 bases between them. The CDR3 is 14 amino acids. The chain's CDR3 is CASSLPGATEKLFF. CDR3 DNA (partial): TGTGCCAGCAGCTTACCAGGGGCGACTGAAAAA.

Of note for this clone: The CDR3 end is not reached by the read, which stops 3 residues before it; the germline J gene fills it in. The sample holds other DNA sequences that translate to the same CDR3. V gene TRBV7-9 combines with J gene TRBJ1-1; D unresolved. Germline CDR1 and CDR2: SEHNR and FQNEAQ (reference sequence). The CDR3 spans 15 residues. CDR3 sequence: CASSLASGYQETAFF. The sequenced part of the CDR3 DNA is TGTGCCAGCAGCTTAGCGAGCGGGTACCAAGAGACC.

About this clone: The CDR3 is cut off 3 residues early in the read; its end comes from the germline J gene. The same CDR3 can be traced to other DNA sequences in this sample. This chain uses TRBV20-1 with TRBJ1-3, with 9 bases fitting TRBD1. The CDR3 is made up of 19 amino acids. Germline CDR1 and CDR2: DFQATT and SNEGSKA (reference sequence). With V trimmed by 2 bases and J by 0 bases, 14 bases remained unmatched. The sequenced part of the CDR3 DNA is TGCAGTGCTAGAAAACCCGGGACAGGGTTTCCTTACTCTGGAAACACC. Its translation: CSARKPGTGFPYSGNT. The CDR3 in its entirety is CSARKPGTGFPYSGNTIYF.

CDR3 DNA, as far as it was read: TGTGCCAGCAGCGTAAGGTTACAAGAGACC. Protein sequence: CASSVRLQET. The whole CDR3 sequence reads CASSVRLQETQYF. V and J are TRBV9 and TRBJ2-5; no firm D call. The sequence runs out 3 residues before the end of the CDR3; the remainder is reconstructed from the germline J gene. The CDR3 totals 13 residues. Trimming removed 1 base at V and 2 bases at J, with 6 bases between. The V gene's germline CDR1 is SGDLS and CDR2 YYNGEE. The variable domain in full, completed from reference TRBV9 and TRBJ2-5, reads DSGVTQTPKHLITATGQRVTLRCSPRSGDLSVYWYQQSLDQGLQFLIQYYNGEERAKGNILERFSAQQFPDLHSELNLSSLELGDSALYFCASSVRLQETQYFGPGTRLLVL.

For this clone: The sequenced fragment ends 3 residues before the CDR3 boundary, so the rest is inferred from the germline J gene. V usage is TRBV7-2 and J usage is TRBJ2-3; D uncertain. The CDR3 totals 11 residues. Trimming stripped 3 bases from V and 4 bases from J, with 2 bases between. CDR1 is SGHTA, CDR2 FQGNSA, per germline. The sequenced CDR3 bases are TGTGCCAGCAGCTTCGCAGATACG. Amino acids: CASSFADT. The entire CDR3 protein is CASSFADTQYF.

Note on this clone: The CDR3 extends 3 residues past the end of the read, so its final part is completed from the germline J gene. This chain joins TRBV12-5 and TRBJ1-6; 11 positions match TRBD1. The CDR3 has 18 amino acids. Unmatched junction bases numbered 8, after V lost 3 bases and J lost 4 bases. CDR1 LGHNT and CDR2 FRNRAP come from the germline V gene. CDR3 sequence: CASGFGVGTGGYNSPLHF. The CDR3 bases that were read are TGTGCTAGTGGTTTTGGAGTCGGGACAGGGGGTTATAATTCACCC.

A remark on this clone: Read sequence stops 3 residues before the CDR3 end, and the germline J gene provides the missing end. The rearrangement joins TRBV18 to TRBJ2-5; unclear D gene. The germline V gene encodes CDR1 KGHSH and CDR2 LQKENI. With 0 bases removed from V and 5 bases from J, the gap between germline ends came to 7 bases. The CDR3 totals 13 residues. The covered CDR3 bases are TGTGCCAGCTCACCACCCCCCCGGGAGACC. Its translation is CASSPPPRET. The full CDR3 protein is CASSPPPRETQYF.